The 4 T cell receptor beta chains below were found in one sample sequenced in a study of blood T cell repertoires in COVID-19. Sequencing used immunoSEQ multiplex PCR; TCRdb keeps in-frame clones, though not all of them. The table lists 250,000 to 300,000 clones, about 90% of them singletons, with roughly 1.2% in the top ten. The sample was PBMCs or T cells enriched from blood (not recorded which). Every receptor here comes from a human donor in a cohort exposed to, infected with or recovered from COVID-19 (not recorded which). The donor label of this sample is uncertain.

The CDR3 coding sequence is TGTGCCATCAGTGAGTCGAGTGTAGGGGGCGCTAACTATGGCTACACCTTC. It is translated as CAISESSVGGANYGYTF. The genes are TRBV10-3 and TRBJ1-2; 7 bases are a match to TRBD1. V trimming: 0 bases; J trimming: 0 bases; junction bases outside the gene matches: 7. The CDR3 is made up of 17 amino acids. Germline V lookup: CDR1 ENHRY, CDR2 SYGVKD.

This clone was observed a handful of times. V usage is TRBV2 and J usage is TRBJ2-7, with TRBD1 matching over 10 bases. There are 14 residues in the CDR3. Germline values: CDR1 SNHLY, CDR2 FYNNEI. The ends lost 8 bases at V and 2 bases at J; junction bases unmatched: 6. The CDR3 here is CASAGTGAPYEQYF. For the CDR3, the DNA is TGTGCCAGCGCGGGGACAGGGGCCCCCTACGAGCAGTACTTC.

The chain joins TRBV19 to TRBJ2-2; a weak D match, TRBD2 (6 bases). From germline, CDR1 is LNHDA and CDR2 SQIVND (reference sequence). CDR3 length: 17 residues. V lost 4 bases, J lost 1 base, and 16 bases lay in between. The CDR3 DNA is TGTGCCAGTAGTACCTGGGAGGAGAGGATGAACACCGGGGAGCTGTTTTTT. This translates into CASSTWEERMNTGELFF. Filled out from reference TRBV19 and TRBJ2-2, the complete variable domain reads DGGITQSPKYLFRKEGQNVTLSCEQNLNHDAMYWYRQDPGQGLRLIYYSQIVNDFQKGDIAEGYSVSREKKESFPLTVTSAQKNPTAFYLCASSTWEERMNTGELFFGEGSRLTVL.

This chain joins TRBV11-2 and TRBJ1-1, with D maybe TRBD1 (6 bases). The CDR3 is made up of 13 amino acids. The ends were cut back, 2 bases at V and 3 bases at J, with 7 bases in the middle. From germline, CDR1 is SGHAT and CDR2 FQNNGV. CDR3 nucleotides: TGTGCCAGCAGCTTAAAGGGGGACACTGAAGCTTTCTTT. Protein: CASSLKGDTEAFF.